The source of this T cell receptor (beta chain) is a study of blood T cell repertoires in COVID-19. Germline V gene data show CDR1 as SGHAT and CDR2 as FQNNGV. CDR3 length: 16 amino acids. V was trimmed by 5 bases and J by 2 bases, leaving 13 bases between them. TCRdb's copy holds only in-frame clones and misses some; the assay was immunoSEQ multiplex PCR. The sample contains around 46,000 clones, 85% to 90% of which appear only once. The rearrangement links TRBV11-2 to TRBJ2-6; D is ambiguous. Input material: peripheral blood. The origin of this receptor is a human donor in a cohort sampled during active COVID-19. CDR3 in DNA: TGTGCCAGCAGCCTCCTCCGCACAGCTGGGGCCAACGTCCTGACTTTC. This translates into CASSLLRTAGANVLTF.